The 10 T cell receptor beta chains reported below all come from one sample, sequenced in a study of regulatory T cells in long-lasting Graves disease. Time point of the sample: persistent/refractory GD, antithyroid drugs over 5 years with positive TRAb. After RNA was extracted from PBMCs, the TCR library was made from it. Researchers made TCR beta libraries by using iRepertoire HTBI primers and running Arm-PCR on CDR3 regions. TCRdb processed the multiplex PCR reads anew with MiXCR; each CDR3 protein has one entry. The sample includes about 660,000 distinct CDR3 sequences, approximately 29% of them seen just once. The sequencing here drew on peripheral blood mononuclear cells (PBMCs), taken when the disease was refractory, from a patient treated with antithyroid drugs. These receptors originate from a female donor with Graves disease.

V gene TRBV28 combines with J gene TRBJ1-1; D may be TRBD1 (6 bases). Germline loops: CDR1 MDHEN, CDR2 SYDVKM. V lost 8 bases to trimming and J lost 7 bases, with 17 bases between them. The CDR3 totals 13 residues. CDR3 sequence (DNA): TGTGCCAGCTCACCGGCCCGGGACATTGAAGCTTTCTTT. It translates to CASSPARDIEAFF.

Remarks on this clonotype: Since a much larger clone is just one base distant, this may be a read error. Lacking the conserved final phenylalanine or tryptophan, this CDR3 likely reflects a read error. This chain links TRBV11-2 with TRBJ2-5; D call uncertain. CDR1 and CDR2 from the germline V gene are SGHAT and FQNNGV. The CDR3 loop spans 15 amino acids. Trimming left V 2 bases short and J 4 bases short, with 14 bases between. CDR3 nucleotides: TGTGCCAGCAGCTTATTCGGGTCCGAGCCAGAGACCCAGTACTCC. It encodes CASSLFGSEPETQYS.

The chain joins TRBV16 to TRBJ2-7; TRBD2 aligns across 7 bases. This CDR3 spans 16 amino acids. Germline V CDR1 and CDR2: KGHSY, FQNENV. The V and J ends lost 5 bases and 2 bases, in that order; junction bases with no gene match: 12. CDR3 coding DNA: TGTGCCAGCAGCTCCCCGTTTAGCGGGCCTACCTACGAGCAGTACTTC. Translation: CASSSPFSGPTYEQYF.

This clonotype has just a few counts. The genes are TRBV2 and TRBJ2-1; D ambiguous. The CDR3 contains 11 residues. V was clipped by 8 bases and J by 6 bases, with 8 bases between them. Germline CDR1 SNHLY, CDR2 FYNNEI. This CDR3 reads CASLWLNEQFF. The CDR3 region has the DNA TGTGCCAGCCTTTGGCTCAATGAGCAGTTCTTC.

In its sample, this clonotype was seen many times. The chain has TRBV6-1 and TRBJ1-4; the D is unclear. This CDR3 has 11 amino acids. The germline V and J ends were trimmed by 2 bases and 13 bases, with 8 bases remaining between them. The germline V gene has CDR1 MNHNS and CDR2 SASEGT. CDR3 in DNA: TGTGCCAGCAGTGAAAAGGTCATACTGTTTTTT. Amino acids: CASSEKVILFF.

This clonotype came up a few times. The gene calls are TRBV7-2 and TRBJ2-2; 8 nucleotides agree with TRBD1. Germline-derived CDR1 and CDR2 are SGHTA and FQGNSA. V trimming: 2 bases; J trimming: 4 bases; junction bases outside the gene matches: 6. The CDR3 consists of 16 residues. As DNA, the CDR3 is TGTGCCAGCAGCTTATTCGGACAGGGTGGCACCGGGGAGCTGTTTTTT. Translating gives CASSLFGQGGTGELFF.

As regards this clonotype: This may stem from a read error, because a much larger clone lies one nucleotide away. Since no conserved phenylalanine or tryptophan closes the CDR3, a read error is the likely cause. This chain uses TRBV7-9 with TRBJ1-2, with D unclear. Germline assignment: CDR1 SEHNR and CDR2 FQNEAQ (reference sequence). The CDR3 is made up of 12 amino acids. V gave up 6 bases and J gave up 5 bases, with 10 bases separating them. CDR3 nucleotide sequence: TGTGCCAGCAGGGGATATGCATATGGCTACACCCTC. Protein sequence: CASRGYAYGYTL.

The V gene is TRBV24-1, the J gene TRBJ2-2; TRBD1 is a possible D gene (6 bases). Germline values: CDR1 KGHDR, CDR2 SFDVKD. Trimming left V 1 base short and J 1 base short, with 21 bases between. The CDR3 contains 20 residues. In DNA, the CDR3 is TGTGCCACCAGTGATTTCCGAGGACAGAAAGAGGATCTGAACACCGGGGAGCTGTTTTTT. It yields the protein CATSDFRGQKEDLNTGELFF.

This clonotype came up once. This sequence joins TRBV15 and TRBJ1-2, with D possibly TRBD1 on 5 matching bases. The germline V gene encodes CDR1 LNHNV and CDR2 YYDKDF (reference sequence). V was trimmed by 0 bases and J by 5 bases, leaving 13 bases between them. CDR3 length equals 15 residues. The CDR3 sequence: CATSRDAQGPYGYTF. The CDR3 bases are TGTGCCACCAGCAGAGATGCCCAGGGTCCATATGGCTACACCTTC.

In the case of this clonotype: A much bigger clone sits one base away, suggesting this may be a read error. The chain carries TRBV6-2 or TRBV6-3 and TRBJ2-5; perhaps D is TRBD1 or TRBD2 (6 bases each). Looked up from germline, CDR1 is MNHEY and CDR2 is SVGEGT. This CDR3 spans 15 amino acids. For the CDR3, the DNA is TGTGCCGGCAGGCCCGCGAGCACAGGGAGGGAGACCCAGTACTTC. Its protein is CAGRPASTGRETQYF.